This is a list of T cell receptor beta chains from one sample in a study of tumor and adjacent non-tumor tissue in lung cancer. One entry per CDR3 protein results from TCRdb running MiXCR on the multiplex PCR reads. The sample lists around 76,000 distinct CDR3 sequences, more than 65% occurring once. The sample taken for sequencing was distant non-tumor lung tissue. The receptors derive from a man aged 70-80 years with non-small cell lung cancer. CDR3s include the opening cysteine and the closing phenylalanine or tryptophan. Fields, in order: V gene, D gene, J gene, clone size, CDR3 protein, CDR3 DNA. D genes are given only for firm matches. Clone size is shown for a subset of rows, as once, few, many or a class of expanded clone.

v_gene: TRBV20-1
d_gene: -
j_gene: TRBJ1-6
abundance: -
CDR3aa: CSASGRFGSSPLHF
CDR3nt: TGCAGTGCTAGTGGCAGGTTCGGTAGTTCACCCCTTCACTTT

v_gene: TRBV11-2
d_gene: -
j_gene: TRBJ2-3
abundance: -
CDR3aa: CASSLDRGDTDKQYF
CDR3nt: TGTGCTAGCAGCTTAGATCGTGGGGATACAGATAAGCAGTATTTT

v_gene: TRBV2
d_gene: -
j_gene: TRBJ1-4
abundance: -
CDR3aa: CASSEGVGVWEKLFF
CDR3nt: TGTGCCAGCAGTGAAGGGGTGGGGGTGTGGGAAAAACTGTTTTTT

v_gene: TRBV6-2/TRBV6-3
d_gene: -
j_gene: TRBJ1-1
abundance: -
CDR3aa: CASRPSVGQRREAFF
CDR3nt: TGTGCCAGCCGACCCTCTGTGGGACAAAGAAGAGAAGCCTTCTTT

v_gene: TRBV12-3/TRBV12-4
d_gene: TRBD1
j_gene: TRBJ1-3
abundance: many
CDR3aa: CASSSPGTGIGSGKTIYF
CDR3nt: TGTGCCAGCAGTAGTCCCGGGACAGGGATCGGCTCTGGAAAAACAATATATTTT

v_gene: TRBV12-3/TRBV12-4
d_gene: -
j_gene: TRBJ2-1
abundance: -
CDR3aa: CVSKDGSSYTEQFF
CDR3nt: TGTGTCAGCAAGGACGGGAGCTCCTACACTGAGCAGTTCTTC

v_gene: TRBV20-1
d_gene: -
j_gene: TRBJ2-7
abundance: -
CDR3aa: CSARRALSYEQYF
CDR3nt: TGCAGTGCTAGAAGGGCGCTCTCCTACGAGCAGTACTTC

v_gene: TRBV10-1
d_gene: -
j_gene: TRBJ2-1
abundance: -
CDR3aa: CASSRGGSYNEQFF
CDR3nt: TGCGCCAGTAGTCGTGGGGGATCCTACAATGAGCAGTTCTTC

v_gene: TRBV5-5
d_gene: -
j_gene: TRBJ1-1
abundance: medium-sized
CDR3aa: CASSLGLNTEAFF
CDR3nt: TGTGCCAGCAGCTTAGGGCTGAACACTGAAGCTTTCTTT

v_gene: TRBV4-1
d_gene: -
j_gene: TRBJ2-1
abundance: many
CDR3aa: CASSQDPGGHTYNEQFF
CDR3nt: TGCGCCAGCAGCCAAGACCCCGGGGGACACACCTACAATGAGCAGTTCTTC

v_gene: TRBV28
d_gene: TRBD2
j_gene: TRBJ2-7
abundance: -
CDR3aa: CASNQWTSGGGEQYF
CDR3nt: TGTGCCAGCAATCAATGGACTAGCGGGGGCGGGGAGCAGTACTTC

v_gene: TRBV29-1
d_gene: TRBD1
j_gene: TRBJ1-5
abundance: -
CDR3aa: CSLLPYVTGGDIDTQHF
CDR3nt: TGCAGCCTACTCCCATATGTGACAGGGGGGGACATAGATACGCAGCATTTT

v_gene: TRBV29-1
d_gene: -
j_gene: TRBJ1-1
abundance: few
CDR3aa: CSGGIGNTEAFF
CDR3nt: TGCAGCGGAGGGATAGGGAACACTGAAGCTTTCTTT

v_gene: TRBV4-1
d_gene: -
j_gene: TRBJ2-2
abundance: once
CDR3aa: CASRPRGIPTGELFF
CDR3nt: TGCGCCAGCCGCCCCAGGGGAATCCCAACCGGGGAGTTGTTTTTT

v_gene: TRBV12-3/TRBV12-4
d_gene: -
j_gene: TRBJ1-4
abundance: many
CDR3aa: CASSFNGASTNEKLFF
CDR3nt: TGTGCCAGCAGTTTTAACGGAGCCTCAACTAATGAAAAACTGTTTTTT

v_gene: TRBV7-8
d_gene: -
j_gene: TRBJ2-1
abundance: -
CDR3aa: CARSLVLWDEQLF
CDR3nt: TGTGCCAGAAGCTTAGTGCTGTGGGATGAGCAGTTGTTC

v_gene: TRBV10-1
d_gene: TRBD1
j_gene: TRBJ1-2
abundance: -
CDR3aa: CASSPGTGCEGYTF
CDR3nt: TGCGCCAGCAGTCCCGGGACAGGGTGTGAAGGCTACACCTTC

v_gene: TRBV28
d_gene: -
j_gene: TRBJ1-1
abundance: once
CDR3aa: CASSLRPNYYTEAFF
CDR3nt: TGTGCCAGCAGTTTACGGCCCAATTACTACACTGAAGCTTTCTTT

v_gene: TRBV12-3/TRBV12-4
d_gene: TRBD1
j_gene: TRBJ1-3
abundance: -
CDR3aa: CTSSRPRTGIGSGNTIYF
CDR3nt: TGTACTAGCAGTCGTCCCCGGACAGGGATCGGCTCTGGAAACACCATATATTTT

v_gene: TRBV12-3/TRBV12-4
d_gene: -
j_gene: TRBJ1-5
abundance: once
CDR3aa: CASSLGTGGIQPQHF
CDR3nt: TGTGCCAGCAGTTTAGGGACGGGGGGCATTCAGCCCCAGCATTTC

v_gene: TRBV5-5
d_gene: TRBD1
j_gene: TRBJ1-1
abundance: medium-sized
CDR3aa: CASSYKPGQGAGMTEAFF
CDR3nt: TGTGCCAGCAGTTACAAGCCGGGACAGGGGGCGGGTATGACTGAAGCTTTCTTT

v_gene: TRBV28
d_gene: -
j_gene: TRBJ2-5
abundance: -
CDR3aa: CASGQELDGSWGETQYF
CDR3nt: TGTGCCAGCGGTCAAGAACTAGACGGGAGCTGGGGAGAGACCCAGTACTTC

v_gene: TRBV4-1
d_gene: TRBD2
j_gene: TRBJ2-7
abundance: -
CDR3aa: CASSQTLAGEEDEQYF
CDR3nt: TGCGCCAGCAGCCAGACGCTAGCGGGAGAGGAGGACGAGCAGTATTTC

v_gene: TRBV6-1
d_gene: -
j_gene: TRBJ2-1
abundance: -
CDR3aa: CAISGAAPYNEQFF
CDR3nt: TGTGCCATCAGTGGAGCGGCCCCCTACAACGAGCAGTTCTTC

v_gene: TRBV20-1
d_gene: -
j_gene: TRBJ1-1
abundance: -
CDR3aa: CSVAGNTEAFF
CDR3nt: TGCAGTGTTGCAGGGAACACTGAAGCTTTCTTT

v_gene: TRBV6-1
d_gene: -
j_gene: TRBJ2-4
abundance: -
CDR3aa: CASSEGRGRTYIQYF
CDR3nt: TGTGCCAGCAGTGAAGGTCGGGGGCGGACGTACATTCAGTACTTC

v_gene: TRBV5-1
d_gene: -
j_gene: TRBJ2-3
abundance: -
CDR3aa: CTCAEGDTQYF
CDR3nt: TGCACCTGTGCCGAAGGAGATACGCAGTATTTT

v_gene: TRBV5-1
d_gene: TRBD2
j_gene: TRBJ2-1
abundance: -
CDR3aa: CASSLNPGLARSYNEQFF
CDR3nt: TGCGCCAGCAGCTTGAATCCGGGACTAGCGCGAAGCTACAATGAGCAGTTCTTC

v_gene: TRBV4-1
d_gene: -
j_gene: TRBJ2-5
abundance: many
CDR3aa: CASSQDLHKGLGQETQYF
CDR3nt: TGCGCCAGCAGCCAAGATCTTCATAAAGGCCTAGGTCAAGAGACCCAGTACTTC

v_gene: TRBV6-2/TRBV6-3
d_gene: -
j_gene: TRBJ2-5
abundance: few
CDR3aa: CASSSQLKAQYF
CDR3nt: TGTGCTAGCAGTTCCCAACTTAAGGCCCAGTACTTC

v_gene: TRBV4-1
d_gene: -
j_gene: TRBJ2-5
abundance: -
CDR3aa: CTSSQDPSRGQRETQYF
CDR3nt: TGCACCAGCAGCCAAGATCCTTCGCGGGGGCAACGAGAGACCCAGTACTTC

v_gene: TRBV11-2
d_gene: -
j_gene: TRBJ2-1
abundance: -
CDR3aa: CARCIQGQPYNEQFF
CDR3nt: TGTGCCAGGTGTATACAGGGACAACCATACAATGAGCAGTTCTTC

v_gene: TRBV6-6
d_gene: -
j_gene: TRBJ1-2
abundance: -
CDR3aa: CASNPRQVSRRYTF
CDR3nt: TGTGCCAGCAACCCTAGACAGGTCTCAAGGCGCTACACATTC

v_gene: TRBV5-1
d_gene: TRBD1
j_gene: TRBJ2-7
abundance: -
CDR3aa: CASGVNRGSEQYF
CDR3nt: TGCGCCAGCGGAGTAAACAGGGGCTCCGAGCAGTACTTC

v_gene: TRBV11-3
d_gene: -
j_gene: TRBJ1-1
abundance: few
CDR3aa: CASSIRDKTLNTETFF
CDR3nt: TGTGCCAGCAGCATCCGGGATAAAACCCTGAACACTGAAACTTTCTTT

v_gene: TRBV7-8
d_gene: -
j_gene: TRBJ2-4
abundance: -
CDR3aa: CASSLGGHEYIQYF
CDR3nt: TGTGCCAGCAGCTTAGGGGGACATGAATACATTCAGTACTTC

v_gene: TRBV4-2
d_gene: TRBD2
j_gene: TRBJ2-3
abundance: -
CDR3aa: CASSQGAGLATFTQYF
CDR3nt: TGTGCCAGCAGCCAAGGGGCCGGACTAGCCACATTTACGCAGTATTTT

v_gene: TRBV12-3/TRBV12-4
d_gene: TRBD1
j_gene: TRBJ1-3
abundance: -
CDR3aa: CDSSRPRTGIDSGNTIYF
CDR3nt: TGTGACAGCAGTCGTCCCCGGACAGGGATCGACTCTGGAAACACCATATATTTT

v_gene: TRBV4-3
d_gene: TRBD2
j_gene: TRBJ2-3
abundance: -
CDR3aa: CTSSQSGPSGRTDTQYF
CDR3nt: TGCACCAGCAGCCAAAGTGGGCCTAGCGGGAGAACAGATACGCAGTATTTT

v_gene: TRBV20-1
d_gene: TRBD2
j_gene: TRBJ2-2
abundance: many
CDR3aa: CSLAANTGELFF
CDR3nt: TGCAGTCTAGCGGCGAACACCGGGGAGCTGTTTTTT

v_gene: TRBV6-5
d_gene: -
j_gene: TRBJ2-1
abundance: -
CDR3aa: CAGNTGNEQFF
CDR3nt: TGTGCCGGGAATACCGGGAATGAGCAGTTCTTT

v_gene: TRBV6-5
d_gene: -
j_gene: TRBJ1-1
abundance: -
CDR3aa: CASRLTGDDTEPFF
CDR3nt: TGTGCCAGCAGGTTGACGGGGGATGACACTGAACCTTTCTTT

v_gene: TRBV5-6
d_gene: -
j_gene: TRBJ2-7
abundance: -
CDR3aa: CANTWGRSSYEQHF
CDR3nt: TGTGCCAACACCTGGGGACGGAGCTCCTACGAGCAGCACTTC

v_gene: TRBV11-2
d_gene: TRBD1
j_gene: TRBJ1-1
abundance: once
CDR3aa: CASSQGGAGYTEAFF
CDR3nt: TGTGCCAGCAGCCAGGGGGGGGCGGGGTACACTGAAGCTTTCTTT

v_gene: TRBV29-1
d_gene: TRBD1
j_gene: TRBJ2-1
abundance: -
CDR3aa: CSVTHWTGGHNDQFF
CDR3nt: TGCAGCGTTACCCACTGGACAGGGGGCCACAATGACCAGTTCTTC

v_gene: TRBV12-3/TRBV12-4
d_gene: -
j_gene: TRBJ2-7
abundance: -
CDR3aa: CASSLRGYKQYF
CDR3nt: TGTGCCAGCAGTTTGAGAGGGTACAAGCAGTACTTC

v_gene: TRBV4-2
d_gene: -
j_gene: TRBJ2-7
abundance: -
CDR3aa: CASNQLGDNYEQYF
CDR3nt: TGTGCCAGCAACCAATTAGGGGACAACTACGAGCAGTACTTC

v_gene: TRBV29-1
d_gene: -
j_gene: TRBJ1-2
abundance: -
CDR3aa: CTVLYPGDYGYTF
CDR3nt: TGCACCGTTCTATACCCGGGGGACTATGGTTACACCTTC

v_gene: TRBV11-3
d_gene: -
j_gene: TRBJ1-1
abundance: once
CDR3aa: CASSFRDRTVNIEAFF
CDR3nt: TGTGCCAGCAGTTTCCGAGACAGAACCGTGAACATTGAAGCTTTCTTT

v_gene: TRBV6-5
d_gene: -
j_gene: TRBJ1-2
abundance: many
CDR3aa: CASSPGQGGYTF
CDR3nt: TGTGCCAGCAGTCCCGGGCAGGGCGGCTACACCTTC

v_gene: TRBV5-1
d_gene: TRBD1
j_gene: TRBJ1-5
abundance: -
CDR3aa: CASIPGQDNQPQHF
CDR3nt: TGCGCCAGCATCCCGGGACAGGATAATCAGCCCCAGCATTTT

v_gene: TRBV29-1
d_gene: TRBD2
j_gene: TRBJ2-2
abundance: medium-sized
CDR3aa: CSALGTSFTGELFF
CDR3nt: TGCAGCGCATTAGGGACTAGCTTCACCGGGGAGCTGTTTTTT

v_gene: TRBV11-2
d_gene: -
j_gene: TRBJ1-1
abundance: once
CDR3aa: CASSLAEMCMATEAFF
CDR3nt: TGTGCCAGCAGCTTAGCGGAGATGTGCATGGCCACTGAAGCTTTCTTT